This T cell receptor (beta chain) appears in the sequencing data of a study of control samples from healthy donors and cancer patients. Looked up from germline, CDR1 is MGHRA and CDR2 is YSYEKL. The CDR3 runs 15 residues. The V and J ends lost 1 base and 1 base respectively, with 10 bases between them. Clones were sequenced by immunoSEQ multiplex PCR, and TCRdb holds only the in-frame ones, with some missing. Of 200,000 to 250,000 clones in the sample, about 94% were seen once. Material: blood. The clonotype comes from a man in his fifties or sixties in good health. The rearrangement uses TRBV4-1 and TRBJ1-1; D is undetermined. The CDR3 bases are TGCGCCAGCAGCCAAGGGCGGTTCGAGAACACTGAAGCTTTCTTT. As protein: CASSQGRFENTEAFF.